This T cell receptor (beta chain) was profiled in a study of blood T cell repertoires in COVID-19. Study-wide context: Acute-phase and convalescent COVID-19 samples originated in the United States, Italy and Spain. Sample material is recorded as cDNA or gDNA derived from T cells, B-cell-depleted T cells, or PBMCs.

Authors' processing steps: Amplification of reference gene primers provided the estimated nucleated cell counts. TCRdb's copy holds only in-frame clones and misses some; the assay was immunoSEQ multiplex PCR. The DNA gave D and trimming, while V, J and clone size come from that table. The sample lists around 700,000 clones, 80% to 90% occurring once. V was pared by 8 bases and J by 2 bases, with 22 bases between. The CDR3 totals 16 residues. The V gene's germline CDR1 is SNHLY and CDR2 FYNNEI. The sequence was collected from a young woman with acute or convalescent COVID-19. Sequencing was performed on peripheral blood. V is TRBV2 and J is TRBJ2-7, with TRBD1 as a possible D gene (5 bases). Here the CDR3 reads CASQAGRGVRAYEQYF. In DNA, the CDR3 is TGTGCCAGCCAGGCTGGAAGGGGCGTTCGAGCCTACGAGCAGTACTTC.